This T cell receptor (beta chain) emerged from a study of blood T cell repertoires in COVID-19. Background on the study: Recovery among Cohort 3 donors was established by two negative PCRs, clearance, or symptom resolution.

Per the study methods: Researchers report that nucleated cell counts were estimated from reference gene primer amplification. Only in-frame clones appear in the TCRdb table, and some are missing; sequencing was by immunoSEQ multiplex PCR. V, J and clone size derive from that table, while D and trimming were established from the DNA sequence. The data hold over 110,000 clones, with approximately 80% observed a single time. Participants came from about two dozen US areas, aged about 18 to 95 years. The study assigned cohorts using participant-reported clinical history. Trimming removed 5 bases from V and 4 bases from J; junction bases left unmatched: 11. This CDR3 comprises 16 residues. Germline-derived CDR1 and CDR2 are KGHDR and SFDVKD.

This sequence joins TRBV24-1 and TRBJ2-5; 8 bases are a match to TRBD1. Sequenced: PBMCs or T cells enriched from blood (not recorded which). The sequence came from a man aged 50-60 years in a cohort exposed to, infected with or recovered from COVID-19 (not recorded which). The CDR3 region is CATSGPGQEFRETQYF. The DNA of the CDR3 is TGTGCCACCAGTGGCCCGGGACAGGAATTTCGAGAGACCCAGTACTTC.